A selection of T cell receptor beta chains follows, all from one sample in a study of human T cells and chemical hapten exposure. TCRdb called the RACE reads again in MiXCR, with one record for every CDR3 protein. Among 80,000 to 95,000 distinct CDR3 sequences listed, roughly 9.1% were seen once. The sequencing used whole blood, collected in connection with sensitization to the hapten diphenylcyclopropenone (DPC). The receptors were sampled from a woman in her 40s with alopecia areata. Some clones in this sample may be carry-over from other donors' samples. The CDR3 runs from the conserved cysteine through the conserved F or W. The order of the fields is D gene, clone size, J gene, V gene, CDR3 protein, CDR3 DNA. A D gene is named only where the DNA matches it firmly. The size entry is marked missing in some rows and otherwise reads once, few, many or a size class.

TRBD2	few	TRBJ2-2	TRBV3-1	CASSVLAGGSVTGELFF	TGTGCCAGCAGCGTACTAGCGGGGGGTAGTGTAACCGGGGAGCTGTTTTTT
-	-	TRBJ1-2	TRBV7-9	CASSLEWGEGGPTF	TGTGCCAGCAGCTTAGAATGGGGCGAGGGAGGCCCCACCTTC
-	few	TRBJ2-1	TRBV6-2/TRBV6-3	CASRTEVAQFF	TGTGCCAGCAGAACCGAAGTTGCGCAGTTCTTC
TRBD2	few	TRBJ2-7	TRBV4-2	CASSQDTPQLATIYEQYF	TGTGCCAGCAGCCAAGATACCCCCCAACTAGCGACTATCTACGAGCAGTACTTC
TRBD1	-	TRBJ2-2	TRBV2	CASSVEGQGVGTGELFF	TGTGCCAGCAGTGTGGAGGGACAGGGGGTTGGGACCGGGGAGCTGTTTTTT
-	few	TRBJ1-1	TRBV29-1	CSVEHGEAFF	TGCAGCGTTGAACACGGCGAAGCTTTCTTT
TRBD2	many	TRBJ2-3	TRBV20-1	CSAKLAGIDTQYF	TGCAGTGCTAAACTAGCGGGGATAGATACGCAGTATTTT
TRBD1	many	TRBJ1-3	TRBV7-9	CASSSDRAANTIYF	TGTGCCAGCAGCTCGGACAGGGCGGCAAACACCATATATTTT
-	many	TRBJ2-7	TRBV7-2	CASSFTGVEQYF	TGTGCCAGCAGCTTCACCGGGGTCGAGCAGTACTTC
-	many	TRBJ1-2	TRBV20-1	CSDDSALGGYTF	TGCAGTGACGACAGTGCCCTCGGGGGCTACACCTTC
-	-	TRBJ1-5	TRBV19	CASSMGFVDPLTQPQHF	TGTGCCAGTAGTATGGGTTTCGTGGACCCACTTACCCAGCCCCAGCATTTT
TRBD2	few	TRBJ2-7	TRBV2	CASRTGLAGGEQYF	TGTGCCAGCCGAACAGGACTAGCGGGCGGCGAGCAGTACTTC
-	few	TRBJ2-1	TRBV6-2/TRBV6-3	CASSKPQELHNEQFF	TGTGCCAGCAGTAAACCCCAGGAACTCCACAATGAGCAGTTCTTC
TRBD1	few	TRBJ2-1	TRBV18	CASSPPGGPYNEQFF	TGTGCCAGCTCACCACCAGGGGGCCCCTACAATGAGCAGTTCTTC
-	-	TRBJ1-1	TRBV12-3/TRBV12-4	CASSLARGSQGPTEAFF	TGTGCCAGCAGTTTGGCCAGAGGGAGCCAGGGACCCACTGAAGCTTTCTTT
-	-	TRBJ1-6	TRBV6-2/TRBV6-3	CASSPGDNYNSPLHF	TGTGCCAGCAGTCCCGGGGACAACTATAATTCACCCCTCCACTTT
-	few	TRBJ2-4	TRBV7-6	CASSLTRVKNIQYF	TGTGCCAGCAGCTTAACCCGGGTCAAAAACATTCAGTACTTC
TRBD1	-	TRBJ1-1	TRBV10-3	CAVSRDRMNTEAFF	TGTGCCGTATCGCGGGACAGAATGAACACTGAAGCTTTCTTT
TRBD2	many	TRBJ2-2	TRBV5-1	CASSTGLASTGELFF	TGCGCCAGCAGCACGGGACTAGCCAGCACCGGGGAGCTGTTTTTT
-	-	TRBJ1-6	TRBV6-2/TRBV6-3	CASSDGGADNSPLHF	TGTGCCAGCAGTGACGGGGGCGCGGATAATTCACCCCTCCACTTT
-	few	TRBJ1-5	TRBV29-1	CSVREGFSNQPQHF	TGCAGCGTGCGGGAGGGGTTCAGCAATCAGCCCCAGCATTTT
-	many	TRBJ2-7	TRBV4-3	CASSQRGTRSSYEQYF	TGCGCCAGCAGCCAACGCGGCACAAGGAGCTCCTACGAGCAGTACTTC
-	many	TRBJ2-1	TRBV7-9	CASSLAEGSNEQFF	TGTGCCAGCAGCTTAGCGGAGGGGTCCAATGAGCAGTTCTTC
-	-	TRBJ2-4	TRBV28	CASSFGISANIQYF	TGTGCCAGCAGTTTCGGCATCTCCGCAAACATTCAGTACTTC
-	many	TRBJ2-3	TRBV5-5	CASSLSIRTDTQYF	TGTGCCAGCAGCTTGTCCATCCGCACAGATACGCAGTATTTT
-	many	TRBJ2-7	TRBV7-2	CASSFQTGGPYEQYF	TGTGCCAGCAGCTTCCAGACTGGTGGTCCCTACGAGCAGTACTTC
TRBD2	many	TRBJ2-7	TRBV7-2	CASSSASGGRNEQYF	TGTGCCAGCAGCTCAGCTAGCGGGGGGAGGAACGAGCAGTACTTC
-	-	TRBJ1-1	TRBV6-5	CASSPDLWNTEAFF	TGTGCCAGCAGTCCGGACCTCTGGAACACTGAAGCTTTCTTT
TRBD2	many	TRBJ2-1	TRBV6-2/TRBV6-3	CASSYRTSSNEQFF	TGTGCCAGCAGTTACCGGACTAGCAGCAATGAGCAGTTCTTC
-	many	TRBJ2-1	TRBV20-1	CSAAVSGNEQFF	TGCAGTGCTGCAGTTAGCGGCAATGAGCAGTTCTTC
-	-	TRBJ2-3	TRBV7-8	CASSLLGGRRLLLTDTQYF	TGTGCCAGCAGCCTCCTTGGGGGAAGGAGGCTGCTCCTCACAGATACGCAGTATTTT
TRBD2	-	TRBJ2-1	TRBV7-2	CASSLEAGGRHEQFF	TGTGCCAGCAGCTTAGAGGCGGGGGGGCGGCATGAGCAGTTCTTC
TRBD2	many	TRBJ2-4	TRBV20-1	CSARLAGGILVAKNIQYF	TGCAGTGCTAGGCTAGCGGGGGGAATTCTTGTAGCCAAAAACATTCAGTACTTC
TRBD1	-	TRBJ2-7	TRBV10-2	CASAYPGQGVEQYF	TGCGCCAGCGCATACCCGGGACAGGGTGTCGAGCAGTACTTC
-	many	TRBJ1-6	TRBV12-3/TRBV12-4	CASSLQGPYNSPLHF	TGTGCCAGCAGTTTGCAGGGCCCCTATAATTCACCCCTCCACTTT
-	-	TRBJ2-3	TRBV12-3/TRBV12-4	CASSLRNTNTDTQYF	TGTGCCAGCAGTCTCCGTAATACAAACACAGATACGCAGTATTTT
TRBD1	many	TRBJ1-6	TRBV28	CASSQGQGFNSPLHF	TGTGCCAGCAGTCAAGGACAGGGTTTTAATTCACCCCTCCACTTT
TRBD1	many	TRBJ1-5	TRBV5-5	CASSQVAGGVNQPQHF	TGTGCCAGCAGCCAGGTGGCAGGGGGAGTCAATCAGCCCCAGCATTTT
-	many	TRBJ1-1	TRBV29-1	CSVAVPNTEAFF	TGCAGCGTTGCTGTCCCGAACACTGAAGCTTTCTTT